This TCR beta chain derives from a study of T cell responses to AZD1222 COVID-19 vaccine. Overall study results and limits: Spike-specific TCR breadth rose after two AZD1222 doses, and depth rose as well. Seropositive AZD1222 recipients at baseline numbered only 6 or 7. Researchers report vaccine-associated CD4 TCRs spanning spike, with dominance at 160-218 and 743-854. White British people made up most donors, females outnumbered males, and clonal diversity was possibly underestimated.

The repertoire was sequenced with immunoSEQ multiplex PCR; TCRdb's copy has only in-frame clones and lacks some. Of approximately 99,000 clones in the sample, approximately 89% were seen once. Notes on this clone: Antigen: not known.

The CDR3 spans 15 residues. From germline, CDR1 is KGHSH and CDR2 LQKENI. V gave up 2 bases and J gave up 4 bases; unmatched junction bases: 5. The sample consisted of peripheral blood, taken on day 0 of MenACWY control vaccination. This rearrangement joins TRBV18 to TRBJ1-5; 7 bases are a match to TRBD1. The clonotype comes from an adult in good health. The CDR3 spells CASSPSGQTNQPQHF. CDR3 sequence (DNA): TGTGCCAGCTCACCATCGGGACAGACAAATCAGCCCCAGCATTTT.